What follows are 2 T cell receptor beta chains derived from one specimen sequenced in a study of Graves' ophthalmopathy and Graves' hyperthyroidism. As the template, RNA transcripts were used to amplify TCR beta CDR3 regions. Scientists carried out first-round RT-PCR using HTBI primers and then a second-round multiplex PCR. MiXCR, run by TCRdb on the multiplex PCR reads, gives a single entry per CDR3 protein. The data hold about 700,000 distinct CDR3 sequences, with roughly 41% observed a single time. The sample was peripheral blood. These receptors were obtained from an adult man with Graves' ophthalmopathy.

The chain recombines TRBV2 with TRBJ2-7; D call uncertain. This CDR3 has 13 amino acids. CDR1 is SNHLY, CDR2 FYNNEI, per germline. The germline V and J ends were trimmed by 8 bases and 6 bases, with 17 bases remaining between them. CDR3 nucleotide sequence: TGTGCCAGCCTAGGGAATGACCCTTTCGAGCAGTACTTC. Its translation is CASLGNDPFEQYF.

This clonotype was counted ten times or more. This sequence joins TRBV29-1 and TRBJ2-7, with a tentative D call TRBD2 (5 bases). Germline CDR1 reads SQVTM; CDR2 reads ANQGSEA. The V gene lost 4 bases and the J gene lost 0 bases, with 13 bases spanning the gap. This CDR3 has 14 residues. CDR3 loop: CSVVRGPSSYEQYF. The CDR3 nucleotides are TGCAGCGTTGTACGAGGGCCCAGCTCCTACGAGCAGTACTTC.